These T cell receptor beta chains were read from a single sample in a study of T-cell reconstitution after alpha-beta-depleted transplantation in children. Using its own MiXCR run on the PCR reads, TCRdb lists one record per CDR3 protein. This table holds a few hundred thousand distinct CDR3 sequences, about 14% found once. The specimen was PBMCs, collected from the stem cell graft. The receptors were sampled from a human donor who donated a stem cell graft to a child with Fanconi anemia. Both conserved end residues are part of each CDR3. A D gene is named only where the DNA matches it firmly. Expanded clones get a size class; other rows say once, few or many, or leave the size out.

CDR3 length	D gene	clone size	V gene	J gene	CDR3 protein	CDR3 DNA
15	-	many	TRBV4-1	TRBJ2-3	CASSRETSLPDTQYF	TGCGCCAGCAGCCGGGAGACTTCCCTTCCAGATACGCAGTATTTT
16	TRBD1	-	TRBV6-5	TRBJ2-1	CVSSSAGTGARNEQFF	TGTGTCAGCAGTTCCGCGGGGACAGGGGCGAGGAATGAGCAGTTCTTC
19	TRBD1	-	TRBV5-4	TRBJ1-6	CASSLPGQGVDSYNSPLHF	TGTGCCAGCAGCTTGCCCGGACAGGGGGTAGACTCCTATAATTCACCCCTCCACTTT
15	TRBD1	many	TRBV4-2	TRBJ1-2	CASSQGTGGEYGYTF	TGTGCCAGCAGCCAAGGGACAGGGGGCGAATATGGCTACACCTTC
12	TRBD1	few	TRBV28	TRBJ1-1	CASSLGDRVAFF	TGTGCCAGCAGTTTGGGGGACAGGGTAGCTTTCTTT
13	TRBD1	few	TRBV19	TRBJ1-4	CASKGTENEKLFF	TGTGCCAGTAAAGGGACAGAGAATGAAAAACTGTTTTTT
14	-	-	TRBV20-1	TRBJ2-5	CSAPDSPYQETQYF	TGCAGTGCTCCGGACTCACCGTACCAAGAGACCCAGTACTTC
15	TRBD1	many	TRBV12-3/TRBV12-4	TRBJ1-6	CASSPDRGMDSPLHF	TGTGCCAGCAGTCCCGACAGGGGAATGGATTCACCCCTCCACTTT
14	-	few	TRBV4-2	TRBJ2-1	CASSQPGAGREQFF	TGTGCCAGCAGCCAACCGGGGGCCGGCAGGGAGCAGTTCTTC
13	-	few	TRBV10-2	TRBJ1-1	CASSAPSDTEAFF	TGCGCCAGCAGTGCCCCGAGCGACACTGAAGCTTTCTTT
14	TRBD1	few	TRBV6-1	TRBJ2-3	CASTRDRGTDTQYF	TGTGCCAGCACCCGGGACAGGGGAACAGATACGCAGTATTTT
14	-	-	TRBV2	TRBJ2-3	CASSEALSTDTQYF	TGTGCCAGCAGTGAAGCTCTGTCAACGGATACGCAGTATTTT
14	TRBD1	-	TRBV30	TRBJ1-2	CAWHGQGANYGYTF	TGTGCCTGGCACGGACAGGGGGCTAACTATGGCTACACCTTC
14	TRBD1	-	TRBV7-2	TRBJ1-1	CASSSTGAGTEAFF	TGTGCCAGCAGCTCCACAGGGGCGGGGACTGAAGCTTTCTTT
16	-	-	TRBV5-1	TRBJ1-1	CASSHRDKLTYTEAFF	TGCGCCAGCAGCCACCGGGACAAGCTGACGTATACTGAAGCTTTCTTT
15	-	many	TRBV10-3	TRBJ2-3	CAISSTRFEGDAQYF	TGTGCCATCAGTTCGACCAGGTTCGAGGGAGATGCGCAGTATTTT
14	-	many	TRBV15	TRBJ2-1	CATSRDPLYNEQFF	TGTGCCACCAGCAGAGATCCCCTATACAATGAGCAGTTCTTC
14	TRBD1	-	TRBV28	TRBJ1-5	CASRGTGGGQPQHF	TGTGCCAGCAGGGGGACAGGGGGAGGACAGCCCCAGCATTTT
14	-	few	TRBV7-2	TRBJ1-2	CASSQNRERSGYTF	TGTGCCAGCAGCCAAAACAGGGAAAGGAGTGGCTACACCTTC
13	TRBD1	-	TRBV10-1	TRBJ2-3	CASSTTGKDTQYF	TGCGCCAGCAGCACGACAGGGAAGGATACGCAGTATTTT
14	-	-	TRBV25-1	TRBJ1-3	CASTHGTAGNTIYF	TGTGCCAGCACCCACGGGACCGCAGGAAACACCATATATTTT
14	-	few	TRBV7-9	TRBJ1-6	CASSLVGATSPLHF	TGTGCCAGCAGCCTTGTGGGGGCCACCTCACCCCTCCACTTT
19	-	few	TRBV5-4	TRBJ1-2	CASSLGQAHIQRSNYGYTF	TGTGCCAGCAGCTTGGGGCAGGCGCACATCCAACGGTCTAACTATGGCTACACCTTC
14	-	-	TRBV20-1	TRBJ2-7	CSARKSAQGHEQYF	TGCAGTGCTAGAAAGTCGGCCCAGGGTCACGAGCAGTACTTC
13	-	many	TRBV12-3/TRBV12-4	TRBJ2-1	CASSPDGYNEQFF	TGTGCCAGCAGCCCCGACGGGTACAATGAGCAGTTCTTC
14	-	-	TRBV2	TRBJ2-7	CASSEARASYEQYF	TGTGCCAGCAGTGAAGCCCGGGCGAGCTACGAGCAGTACTTC
13	-	-	TRBV7-2	TRBJ1-2	CASSVATNYGYTF	TGTGCCAGCAGCGTAGCTACTAACTATGGCTACACCTTC
14	TRBD1	few	TRBV20-1	TRBJ2-3	CSASRTGGADTQYF	TGCAGTGCTTCTCGGACAGGCGGAGCAGATACGCAGTATTTT
14	-	few	TRBV5-4	TRBJ2-3	CASSFQEPSDTQYF	TGTGCCAGCAGCTTCCAGGAACCATCAGATACGCAGTATTTT
13	-	-	TRBV19	TRBJ1-1	CASSIGGFTEAFF	TGTGCCAGTAGTATAGGAGGGTTCACTGAAGCTTTCTTT
15	-	-	TRBV5-1	TRBJ2-2	CASSLDGGPAGELFF	TGCGCCAGCAGCTTGGACGGGGGGCCGGCCGGGGAGCTGTTTTTT
14	-	once	TRBV4-1	TRBJ2-1	CASSQEGQWDEQFF	TGCGCCAGCAGCCAGGAGGGTCAGTGGGATGAGCAGTTCTTC
16	-	few	TRBV7-2	TRBJ1-5	CASSLGGGLGNQPQHF	TGTGCCAGCAGCTTAGGCGGGGGGCTTGGCAATCAGCCCCAGCATTTT
14	-	many	TRBV24-1	TRBJ2-7	CATWRGRFSYEQYF	TGTGCCACCTGGCGTGGACGGTTCTCCTACGAGCAGTACTTC
14	TRBD2	many	TRBV5-1	TRBJ2-1	CASNKGSGGNEQFF	TGCGCCAGCAATAAGGGTAGCGGGGGGAATGAGCAGTTCTTC
14	-	-	TRBV20-1	TRBJ2-1	CSAVGGASYNEQFF	TGCAGTGCTGTGGGGGGGGCCTCCTACAATGAGCAGTTCTTC
14	-	many	TRBV5-1	TRBJ1-1	CASSLVASSGEAFF	TGCGCCAGCAGCTTGGTGGCGTCGTCCGGGGAAGCTTTCTTT
17	TRBD1	few	TRBV5-1	TRBJ2-1	CASSKTGGLHEYNEQFF	TGCGCCAGCAGCAAGACAGGGGGCCTACACGAATACAATGAGCAGTTCTTC
18	-	-	TRBV4-2	TRBJ2-2	CASSQVIHLGENTGELFF	TGTGCCAGCAGCCAAGTTATCCATTTAGGGGAGAACACCGGGGAGCTGTTTTTT
14	-	-	TRBV5-1	TRBJ1-2	CASSLSPPNYGYTF	TGCGCCAGCAGCTTGTCGCCGCCTAACTATGGCTACACCTTC
16	-	few	TRBV4-3	TRBJ1-5	CASSQDLTEINQPQHF	TGCGCCAGCAGCCAAGATTTGACAGAGATTAATCAGCCCCAGCATTTT
16	-	-	TRBV20-1	TRBJ2-6	CSARQGVFSGANVLTF	TGCAGTGCTAGACAGGGAGTCTTCTCTGGGGCCAACGTCCTGACTTTC
15	-	-	TRBV12-3/TRBV12-4	TRBJ2-1	CASRESGGPSNEQFF	TGTGCCAGCAGGGAGAGCGGTGGCCCCTCCAATGAGCAGTTCTTC
11	-	-	TRBV20-1	TRBJ2-3	CSAGGPDTQYF	TGCAGTGCGGGGGGCCCAGATACGCAGTATTTT
21	-	once	TRBV21-1	TRBJ1-3	CASSYPLWADHLPRSGNTIYF	TGTGCCAGCAGCTACCCCCTGTGGGCAGATCACTTACCACGCTCTGGAAACACCATATATTTT
11	-	many	TRBV7-9	TRBJ2-1	CASTRDREQFF	TGTGCCAGCACCCGGGACCGTGAGCAGTTCTTC
13	TRBD2	-	TRBV6-2/TRBV6-3	TRBJ2-5	CASRTDGLRGEYF	TGTGCCAGCAGAACCGACGGTTTGCGGGGGGAGTACTTC
15	-	-	TRBV4-3	TRBJ1-6	CASSQGRGDFSPLHF	TGCGCCAGCAGCCAAGGACGAGGGGATTTCTCACCCCTCCACTTT
16	-	-	TRBV10-3	TRBJ1-2	CAISEGTAGWNYGYTF	TGTGCCATCAGTGAGGGTACGGCTGGGTGGAACTATGGCTACACCTTC
13	-	-	TRBV20-1	TRBJ2-1	CSARGGPGVEQFF	TGCAGTGCTAGGGGGGGACCAGGGGTTGAGCAGTTCTTC
13	-	once	TRBV29-1	TRBJ2-1	CSVVPGHMDEQFF	TGCAGCGTAGTCCCTGGCCACATGGATGAGCAGTTCTTC
13	-	few	TRBV5-6	TRBJ1-1	CASSLSGVAEAFF	TGTGCCAGCAGCTTGTCAGGGGTGGCTGAAGCTTTCTTT
15	-	many	TRBV7-9	TRBJ1-1	CASSPIGTGNTEAFF	TGTGCCAGCAGCCCTATAGGGACGGGAAACACTGAAGCTTTCTTT